The next 22 T cell receptor beta chains were all read from a single sample in a study of T cell responses to AZD1222 COVID-19 vaccine. Assay used: immunoSEQ multiplex PCR; TCRdb lists only in-frame clones, some missing. The table records about 120,000 clones, roughly 93% of them present only once. The starting material was peripheral blood, obtained 28 days after the second AZD1222 dose. The origin of the receptors is an adult who received the AZD1222 COVID-19 vaccine.

V usage is TRBV19 and J usage is TRBJ1-6, with D uncertain. The germline V gene encodes CDR1 LNHDA and CDR2 SQIVND (reference sequence). Deletions cut 10 bases from V and 3 bases from J, with 13 bases between. The CDR3 is 14 amino acids. The CDR3 loop reads CATADYSYNSPLHF. The CDR3 DNA reads TGTGCCACGGCGGACTACAGCTATAATTCACCCCTCCACTTT.

The rearrangement links TRBV11-1 to TRBJ1-4; TRBD1 might be the D (5 bases). This CDR3 is built from 15 residues. Germline V gene sequence: CDR1 SGHAT, CDR2 FQDESV (reference sequence). The V gene lost 5 bases and the J gene lost 7 bases, with 17 bases spanning the gap. In nucleotides, the CDR3 is TGTGCCAGCAGCCCCCCGGGGCTCTCCGGTGAAAAACTGTTTTTT. This translates into CASSPPGLSGEKLFF. Together with reference TRBV11-1 and TRBJ1-4, the CDR3 gives the full variable domain: EAEVAQSPRYKITEKSQAVAFWCDPISGHATLYWYRQILGQGPELLVQFQDESVVDDSQLPKDRFSAERLKGVDSTLKIQPAELGDSAMYLCASSPPGLSGEKLFFGSGTQLSVL.

As regards this clone: Other DNA sequences of this sample code for an identical CDR3. The V and J genes are TRBV6-4 and TRBJ2-3; 8 bases are shared with TRBD2. Trimming removed 4 bases from V and 0 bases from J; junction bases left unmatched: 3. Germline V CDR1 and CDR2: MRHNA, SNTAGT. This CDR3 is built from 15 residues. CDR3 in DNA: TGTGCCAGCAGTGCTACTAGCGGTAGCACAGATACGCAGTATTTT. Translated: CASSATSGSTDTQYF.

This chain uses TRBV16 with TRBJ2-7, with 9 bases that match TRBD1. Germline CDR1 and CDR2: KGHSY and FQNENV. With 2 bases clipped from V and 7 bases from J, the junction kept 6 bases outside the gene matches. This CDR3 is 14 amino acids long. CDR3 protein: CASSQTGGRGEQYF. The CDR3 DNA reads as TGTGCCAGCAGCCAAACAGGGGGCCGGGGAGAGCAGTACTTC. Full variable domain (outside the CDR3, taken from reference TRBV16 and TRBJ2-7): GEEVAQTPKHLVRGEGQKAKLYCAPIKGHSYVFWYQQVLKNEFKFLISFQNENVFDETGMPKERFSAKCLPNSPCSLEIQATKLEDSAVYFCASSQTGGRGEQYFGPGTRLTVT.

This chain connects TRBV11-2 to TRBJ1-1, with D perhaps matching TRBD1 (5 bases). CDR3 size: 15 residues. Germline CDR1 SGHAT, CDR2 FQNNGV. Trimming left V 3 bases short and J 0 bases short, with 11 bases between. CDR3 DNA: TGTGCCAGCAGCTTGTTGTCGGACATGAACACTGAAGCTTTCTTT. Protein: CASSLLSDMNTEAFF.

For the CDR3, the DNA is TGTGCCAGCAGCTCCCGGGACCGTCAGGGAAACACCATATATTTT. Protein product: CASSSRDRQGNTIYF. The chain has TRBV7-9 and TRBJ1-3; D is perhaps TRBD1 (5 bases). V was shortened by 4 bases and J by 4 bases, with 14 bases between the two germline ends. This CDR3 has 15 amino acids. CDR1 SEHNR and CDR2 FQNEAQ come from the germline V gene (reference sequence). Combining the CDR3 with reference TRBV7-9 and TRBJ1-3 gives the whole variable domain DTGVSQNPRHKITKRGQNVTFRCDPISEHNRLYWYRQTLGQGPEFLTYFQNEAQLEKSRLLSDRFSAERPKGSFSTLEIQRTEQGDSAMYLCASSSRDRQGNTIYFGEGSWLTVV.

This clone was seen a single time. The chain recombines TRBV12-3 or TRBV12-4 with TRBJ1-1; D might be TRBD1 (6 bases). V dropped 6 bases and J dropped 6 bases, with 11 bases sitting between them. The CDR3 length is 12 residues. The CDR3 nucleotides are TGTGCCAGCAGCCAGGGGTATTCTGAAGCTTTCTTT. The encoded protein is CASSQGYSEAFF.

The chain joins TRBV13 to TRBJ2-3; D remains ambiguous. The CDR3 covers 16 residues. Germline CDR1 PRHDT, CDR2 FYEKMQ (reference sequence). Trimming removed 1 base at V and 5 bases at J, with 16 bases between. This CDR3 is CASSLVLSGSGDTQYF. CDR3 bases: TGTGCCAGCAGCTTAGTTCTTAGTGGCTCGGGAGATACGCAGTATTTT.

The J gene is TRBJ1-6, the V gene TRBV6-5; D gene ambiguous. This CDR3 is 16 amino acids long. V was clipped by 2 bases and J by 8 bases, with 16 bases between them. Germline V CDR1 and CDR2: MNHEY, SVGAGI. CDR3 in DNA: TGTGCCAGCAGTTACAGTCGGAACGGGGAGGATTCACCCCTCCACTTT. Translation: CASSYSRNGEDSPLHF.

This CDR3 reads CASSHIGGTPLWEQYF. CDR3 DNA sequence: TGTGCCAGTAGTCACATAGGCGGGACACCGCTTTGGGAGCAGTACTTC. V gene TRBV19 combines with J gene TRBJ2-7; D might be TRBD1 or TRBD2, each matching 6 bases. The germline V gene encodes CDR1 LNHDA and CDR2 SQIVND (reference sequence). Trimming took 5 bases from V and 7 from J, leaving 24 bases between them. This CDR3 region has 16 residues.

This sequence joins TRBV5-1 and TRBJ2-1; 13 bases map to TRBD2. Germline V gene lookup returns CDR1 SGHRS and CDR2 YFSETQ. This CDR3 region has 15 residues. With V trimmed by 3 bases and J by 6 bases, 3 bases remained unmatched. The chain's CDR3 is CASSSGLAGVNEQFF. DNA for the CDR3: TGCGCCAGCAGCTCCGGACTAGCGGGAGTCAATGAGCAGTTCTTC.

CDR3 nucleotides: TGTGCCAGTAGTACCCGACAGATCCATGGCTACACCTTC. Encoded protein: CASSTRQIHGYTF. The chain is built from TRBV19 and TRBJ1-2; D is perhaps TRBD1 (5 bases). CDR3 length: 13 residues. Germline assignment: CDR1 LNHDA and CDR2 SQIVND (reference sequence). The V end lost 4 bases, the J end lost 6 bases, and 12 bases lay between the germline ends.

This rearrangement joins TRBV2 to TRBJ2-1; D unresolved. The CDR3 has 15 residues. The ends were cut back, 2 bases at V and 0 bases at J, with 8 bases in the middle. Germline V gives CDR1 SNHLY, CDR2 FYNNEI. In DNA, the CDR3 is TGTGCCAGCAGTGAATGGCGGAGCTCCTACAATGAGCAGTTCTTC. Its translation: CASSEWRSSYNEQFF. Variable domain in full (rest from reference TRBV2 and TRBJ2-1): EPEVTQTPSHQVTQMGQEVILRCVPISNHLYFYWYRQILGQKVEFLVSFYNNEISEKSEIFDDQFSVERPDGSNFTLKIRSTKLEDSAMYFCASSEWRSSYNEQFFGPGTRLTVL.

The gene calls are TRBV7-9 and TRBJ2-3; unclear D gene. Germline loops: CDR1 SEHNR, CDR2 FQNEAQ (reference sequence). The length of the CDR3 is 13 residues. V was clipped by 5 bases and J by 2 bases, with 8 bases between them. DNA of the CDR3: TGTGCCAGCAGCCCTTCTTACACAGATACGCAGTATTTT. Translated, it gives CASSPSYTDTQYF.

The CDR3 protein is CASSRTSGWTQETQYF. The CDR3 DNA sequence: TGTGCCAGCAGCCGTACTAGCGGGTGGACCCAAGAGACCCAGTACTTC. The rearrangement uses TRBV27 and TRBJ2-5, with TRBD2 identical over 9 bases. CDR1 and CDR2 (germline): MNHEY, SMNVEV (reference sequence). V lost 6 bases, J lost 1 base, and 9 bases stayed unmatched. The CDR3 runs to 16 residues.

The chain couples TRBV28 to TRBJ2-7, with no clear D. The CDR3 has 14 amino acids. Trimming removed 6 bases at V and 0 bases at J, with 12 bases between. The germline V gene encodes CDR1 MDHEN and CDR2 SYDVKM. The DNA for the CDR3 is TGTGCCAGCAGACGACCGTCGAGCTCCTACGAGCAGTACTTC. Protein product: CASRRPSSSYEQYF.

The chain has TRBV11-2 and TRBJ2-1; TRBD2 might be the D (5 bases). The CDR3 totals 17 residues. From germline, CDR1 is SGHAT and CDR2 FQNNGV. The V end was cut by 5 bases, the J end by 4 bases, with 21 bases between. CDR3 protein: CASSPRSGDGEYNEQFF. DNA of the CDR3: TGTGCCAGCAGCCCCCGAAGTGGAGATGGGGAGTACAATGAGCAGTTCTTC. Full variable domain (rest looked up from reference TRBV11-2 and TRBJ2-1): EAGVAQSPRYKIIEKRQSVAFWCNPISGHATLYWYQQILGQGPKLLIQFQNNGVVDDSQLPKDRFSAERLKGVDSTLKIQPAKLEDSAVYLCASSPRSGDGEYNEQFFGPGTRLTVL.

The chain uses TRBV2 and TRBJ1-1, with a possible D match to TRBD1 (5 bases). This CDR3 is 16 amino acids long. CDR1 is SNHLY and CDR2 is FYNNEI in the germline V gene. The germline V and J ends were trimmed by 3 bases and 2 bases, with 16 bases remaining between them. The CDR3 region is CASSDRAQMINTEAFF. The DNA for the CDR3 is TGTGCCAGCAGTGACAGGGCCCAAATGATTAACACTGAAGCTTTCTTT. The complete variable domain, with remaining parts taken from reference TRBV2 and TRBJ1-1, reads EPEVTQTPSHQVTQMGQEVILRCVPISNHLYFYWYRQILGQKVEFLVSFYNNEISEKSEIFDDQFSVERPDGSNFTLKIRSTKLEDSAMYFCASSDRAQMINTEAFFGQGTRLTVV.

This sequence joins TRBV7-9 and TRBJ1-4, with 8 bases fitting TRBD1. Germline-derived CDR1 and CDR2 are SEHNR and FQNEAQ (reference sequence). Losses at the gene ends were 5 bases for V and 6 bases for J; bases not matched to a gene: 8. This CDR3 spans 15 amino acids. CDR3 protein: CASSTSRGLDEKLFF. The CDR3 DNA reads TGTGCCAGCAGCACCAGCAGGGGGCTGGATGAAAAACTGTTTTTT. Full variable domain (remainder filled in from reference TRBV7-9 and TRBJ1-4): DTGVSQNPRHKITKRGQNVTFRCDPISEHNRLYWYRQTLGQGPEFLTYFQNEAQLEKSRLLSDRFSAERPKGSFSTLEIQRTEQGDSAMYLCASSTSRGLDEKLFFGSGTQLSVL.

V and J are TRBV2 and TRBJ1-5; D gene uncertain. The CDR3 has 15 residues. Germline CDR1 reads SNHLY; CDR2 reads FYNNEI. The germline V and J ends were trimmed by 5 bases and 4 bases, with 15 bases remaining between them. Here the CDR3 reads CASSSNSGINQPQHF. CDR3 nucleotides: TGTGCCAGCAGTTCTAATTCGGGGATTAATCAGCCCCAGCATTTT.

The CDR3 DNA reads as TGTGCCAGCAGTTTCTCCTCAGGGGGCCAGGGGGCGCCCGGGGAGCTGTTTTTT. Translated, it gives CASSFSSGGQGAPGELFF. The chain is built from TRBV27 and TRBJ2-2; 8 bases agree with TRBD1. The length of the CDR3 is 18 residues. Unmatched junction bases numbered 15, after V lost 3 bases and J lost 6 bases. Per the germline V gene, CDR1 is MNHEY and CDR2 is SMNVEV (reference sequence).

This clone occurred once. The chain joins TRBV18 to TRBJ1-6; D uncertain. The CDR3 spans 16 residues. V was trimmed by 1 base and J by 7 bases, leaving 14 bases between them. Germline CDR1 is KGHSH and CDR2 is LQKENI. The CDR3 sequence is CASSPQGGLRNSPLHF. The CDR3 DNA is TGTGCCAGCTCACCACAAGGAGGGCTAAGGAATTCACCCCTCCACTTT.